This T cell receptor beta chain was captured in a study of blood T cell repertoires in COVID-19 (TCRdb year 2020). Notes on the research overall: Samples from collaborators originated in the United States, Italy and Spain and spanned both the acute and convalescent phases of COVID-19. The samples were drawn from two sources: the first 160 participants of the ongoing ImmuneRACE study, and some 1,300 subjects contributed by 6 global collaborators. The repertoires were released in a freely available public database intended as a resource for research on the immune response to SARS-CoV-2. Subjects who had been exposed to COVID-19, were actively infected with it, or had recovered from it provided the deeply sampled blood TCRbeta repertoires that made up the dataset. The prospective study material was composed of cDNA or gDNA derived from T cells, B-cell-depleted T cells, or PBMCs. A de-identified subject ID, COVID-19 status, age in years and sex were almost always included in the sample metadata. Where available, HLA class I and class II types were taken from metadata supplied by the sample provider and were not determined by assay-based typing. General study outcomes and caveats: The amount of clinical and demographic metadata varied by source and participant and was provided uncurated.

TCRbeta CDR3 regions were amplified from genomic DNA using the immunoSEQ Assay, a bias-controlled multiplex PCR. The study's processing was this. Nucleated cell counts per sample were estimated from amplification of reference gene primers within the assay. Sequence reads were collapsed and filtered to measure the absolute abundance of every unique TCRbeta CDR3 rearrangement. For each sample, productive Simpson clonality was calculated by taking the square root of Simpson's diversity index across productive rearrangements. The immuneACCESS repertoire file appears here via TCRdb, limited to in-frame rearrangements. These files lack a portion of the clones; in checked studies, under half of the deficit traces to unresolved V genes, and the cause of the others is not known. That table gives V, J and clone size, and the DNA gave D and trimming. This sample holds about 250,000 clones; over 75% were observed only once. The ten largest make up 4.5% to 6% of the sample.

Whole blood was collected in K2EDTA tubes by collaborating institutions according to the institutions' own protocols. Collaborator samples were shipped for TCRbeta analysis as frozen whole blood, isolated PBMCs, or DNA extracted from either sample type. The germline V gene (reference sequence) sets CDR1 to SGHNT and CDR2 to YYREEE. The CDR3 holds 14 amino acids from the cysteine to the phenylalanine. Solely the CDR3 DNA is kept, with 42 bases framed from the first base. The germline V and J ends show losses of 4 bases and 2 bases respectively, and no gene match explains 4 bases of the junction. Worth noting for this clone: Its specific antigen is unknown. No qualities accompany the bases; no much larger clone lies one base away.

This receptor chain uses TRBV5-4 and TRBJ1-2, and TRBD1 matches 8 of the central bases. This clonotype was obtained from a man aged 50-59 years with active or convalescent COVID-19. Sequencing was done on a sample of peripheral blood. The CDR3 protein sequence reads: CASSPQGGNYGYTF. The DNA reads as follows: TGTGCCAGCAGCCCACAGGGGGGAAACTATGGCTACACCTTC.